A selection of T cell receptor beta chains follows, all from one sample in a study of T cell responses to AZD1222 COVID-19 vaccine. Repertoires were generated with immunoSEQ multiplex PCR, while TCRdb's copy carries only in-frame clones and drops some. The sample records approximately 80,000 clones, around 89% being singletons. The sequencing used peripheral blood, collected on day 0 of AZD1222 vaccination. These receptors were collected from an adult in good health. Both conserved end residues are part of each CDR3. The order of the fields is J gene, V gene, clone size, D gene, CDR3 protein, CDR3 DNA. D genes are given only for firm matches. Size is omitted from some rows. Given values are once, few, many or a class for expanded clones.

j_call: TRBJ1-4
v_call: TRBV15
clone_size: .
d_call: TRBD1
cdr3_aa: CATSLKDRGPEKLFF
cdr3_nt: TGTGCCACCAGCCTAAAGGACAGGGGGCCGGAAAAACTGTTTTTT

j_call: TRBJ1-6
v_call: TRBV27
clone_size: .
d_call: .
cdr3_aa: CASSLSYVRSYNSPLHF
cdr3_nt: TGTGCCAGCAGTTTGTCCTACGTGAGGTCCTATAATTCACCCCTCCACTTT

j_call: TRBJ1-3
v_call: TRBV28
clone_size: .
d_call: .
cdr3_aa: CASSLDSTSGNTIYF
cdr3_nt: TGTGCCAGCAGTTTAGACAGTACTTCTGGAAACACCATATATTTT

j_call: TRBJ2-1
v_call: TRBV11-2
clone_size: .
d_call: TRBD2
cdr3_aa: CASSLTGGPYNEQFF
cdr3_nt: TGTGCCAGCAGCTTAACGGGGGGGCCCTACAATGAGCAGTTCTTC

j_call: TRBJ2-7
v_call: TRBV9
clone_size: .
d_call: .
cdr3_aa: CASSPKGSYEQYF
cdr3_nt: TGTGCCAGCAGCCCTAAGGGGTCCTACGAGCAGTACTTC

j_call: TRBJ1-5
v_call: TRBV10-3
clone_size: .
d_call: .
cdr3_aa: CAISAGRGQPQHF
cdr3_nt: TGTGCCATCAGTGCAGGGAGGGGGCAGCCCCAGCATTTT

j_call: TRBJ2-2
v_call: TRBV11-3
clone_size: .
d_call: TRBD1
cdr3_aa: CASTHYQGDNTGELFF
cdr3_nt: TGTGCCAGCACCCATTACCAGGGGGATAACACCGGGGAGCTGTTTTTT

j_call: TRBJ1-2
v_call: TRBV9
clone_size: .
d_call: TRBD1
cdr3_aa: CASSVGSGQGNGYTF
cdr3_nt: TGTGCCAGCAGCGTAGGATCGGGACAGGGAAATGGCTACACCTTC

j_call: TRBJ1-2
v_call: TRBV12-5
clone_size: .
d_call: TRBD1
cdr3_aa: CASGPGTGGYGYTF
cdr3_nt: TGTGCTAGTGGTCCAGGGACAGGGGGGTATGGCTACACCTTC

j_call: TRBJ1-1
v_call: TRBV7-9
clone_size: .
d_call: .
cdr3_aa: CASSFLEGDTEAFF
cdr3_nt: TGTGCCAGCAGCTTTTTGGAGGGGGACACTGAAGCTTTCTTT

j_call: TRBJ1-5
v_call: TRBV7-2
clone_size: once
d_call: TRBD1
cdr3_aa: CASSLGGGGRQPQHF
cdr3_nt: TGTGCCAGCAGCTTGGGGGGAGGGGGCAGACAGCCCCAGCATTTT

j_call: TRBJ2-7
v_call: TRBV6-5
clone_size: once
d_call: .
cdr3_aa: CASSPQGGNEQYF
cdr3_nt: TGTGCCAGCAGTCCCCAGGGGGGTAACGAGCAGTACTTC

j_call: TRBJ2-3
v_call: TRBV18
clone_size: .
d_call: .
cdr3_aa: CASSPDTDTQYF
cdr3_nt: TGTGCCAGCTCACCCGACACAGATACGCAGTATTTT

j_call: TRBJ1-1
v_call: TRBV10-3
clone_size: .
d_call: .
cdr3_aa: CATMGPMNTEAFF
cdr3_nt: TGTGCCACCATGGGACCGATGAACACTGAAGCTTTCTTT

j_call: TRBJ2-3
v_call: TRBV2
clone_size: .
d_call: .
cdr3_aa: CASSGLGTQDTQYF
cdr3_nt: TGTGCCAGCAGTGGGCTGGGGACCCAGGATACGCAGTATTTT

j_call: TRBJ2-7
v_call: TRBV6-5
clone_size: .
d_call: .
cdr3_aa: CASSYRPNYEQYF
cdr3_nt: TGTGCCAGCAGTTACAGACCTAACTACGAGCAGTACTTC

j_call: TRBJ2-7
v_call: TRBV19
clone_size: .
d_call: .
cdr3_aa: CASSPDISYEQYF
cdr3_nt: TGTGCCAGTAGTCCCGACATCTCCTACGAGCAGTACTTC

j_call: TRBJ1-3
v_call: TRBV7-3
clone_size: .
d_call: .
cdr3_aa: CASSLSATIYF
cdr3_nt: TGTGCCAGCAGCTTATCCGCCACCATATATTTT

j_call: TRBJ1-1
v_call: TRBV11-2
clone_size: .
d_call: .
cdr3_aa: CASSASRGTEAFF
cdr3_nt: TGTGCCAGCAGCGCTAGCAGGGGAACTGAAGCTTTCTTT

j_call: TRBJ2-1
v_call: TRBV18
clone_size: once
d_call: .
cdr3_aa: CASSPFSGGSEGEQFF
cdr3_nt: TGTGCCAGCTCACCATTTTCAGGGGGGAGTGAGGGTGAGCAGTTCTTC

j_call: TRBJ1-3
v_call: TRBV2
clone_size: .
d_call: .
cdr3_aa: CASSGKGGNTIYF
cdr3_nt: TGTGCCAGCAGTGGAAAAGGGGGAAACACCATATATTTT

j_call: TRBJ2-7
v_call: TRBV6-2/TRBV6-3
clone_size: .
d_call: .
cdr3_aa: CASSYWSRPYEQYF
cdr3_nt: TGTGCCAGCAGTTATTGGAGTCGCCCCTACGAGCAGTACTTC

j_call: TRBJ1-1
v_call: TRBV19
clone_size: .
d_call: .
cdr3_aa: CASSILGGTEAFF
cdr3_nt: TGTGCCAGTAGTATATTGGGTGGCACTGAAGCTTTCTTT

j_call: TRBJ1-1
v_call: TRBV18
clone_size: .
d_call: .
cdr3_aa: CASSLNRANTEAFF
cdr3_nt: TGTGCCAGCTCTCTTAACAGGGCGAACACTGAAGCTTTCTTT

j_call: TRBJ1-3
v_call: TRBV5-1
clone_size: .
d_call: TRBD1
cdr3_aa: CASSLGSTGVGNTIYF
cdr3_nt: TGCGCCAGCAGCCTAGGATCGACAGGGGTGGGAAACACCATATATTTT

j_call: TRBJ1-6
v_call: TRBV5-1
clone_size: .
d_call: .
cdr3_aa: CASSPRETYNSPLHF
cdr3_nt: TGCGCCAGCAGCCCAAGGGAAACATATAATTCACCCCTCCACTTT

j_call: TRBJ2-5
v_call: TRBV15
clone_size: .
d_call: .
cdr3_aa: CATSTSAWGEETQYF
cdr3_nt: TGTGCCACCAGCACCTCCGCATGGGGGGAAGAGACCCAGTACTTC

j_call: TRBJ1-5
v_call: TRBV27
clone_size: .
d_call: .
cdr3_aa: CASSRRNGGNQPQHF
cdr3_nt: TGTGCCAGCAGCCGCCGGAATGGGGGCAATCAGCCCCAGCATTTT